Presented here are 30 T cell receptor beta chains from one specimen sequenced in a study of Ad26.COV2.S vaccination and SARS-CoV-2 variants. Sequencing was performed with immunoSEQ multiplex PCR; in TCRdb, only in-frame clones are kept and a portion is missing. The table lists 400,000 to 500,000 clones, roughly 89% of them singletons, with about 2.5% in the top ten. Treatment of the sample: approximately 18 received Ad26.COV2.S at low or high dose, single or two shots; five or six received placebo; per-sample allocation not given. Sampling occurred on day 63 after the first vaccine or placebo injection. This specimen was peripheral blood, taken in a trial of Ad26.COV2.S vaccine versus placebo. The receptors derive from a person aged 18-65 years who received the Ad26.COV2.S COVID-19 vaccine or a placebo.

The genes are TRBV25-1 and TRBJ1-2; D remains unclear. The V gene lost 2 bases and the J gene lost 7 bases, with 14 bases spanning the gap. This CDR3 comprises 14 residues. Germline CDR1 is MGHDK and CDR2 is SYGVNS. In nucleotides, the CDR3 is TGTGCCAGCAGTGAAGGCTGGTCCGGACGTGGCTACACCTTC. It translates to CASSEGWSGRGYTF.

This clone has at least ten counts. This chain links TRBV4-3 with TRBJ2-6, with 9 bases identical to TRBD1. Germline CDR1 reads LGHNA; CDR2 reads YSLEER. The CDR3 runs 18 residues. J was trimmed by 1 base and V by 4 bases; bases with no gene match: 8. The CDR3 DNA is TGCGCCAGCAGCCTCTCGGACAGGGGCCAATCTGGGGCCAACGTCCTGACTTTC. Amino acid sequence: CASSLSDRGQSGANVLTF.

This clone was detected only once. V gene TRBV18 combines with J gene TRBJ2-7; 8 bases agree with TRBD1. Per germline, CDR1 KGHSH and CDR2 LQKENI. This CDR3 spans 12 amino acids. Trimming cost V 5 bases and J 6 bases; bases outside gene matches: 3. Here the CDR3 reads CASSITGGEQYF. The CDR3, as DNA: TGTGCCAGCTCAATAACAGGGGGCGAGCAGTACTTC.

The chain uses TRBV7-6 and TRBJ2-1; D may match TRBD1 or TRBD2 (6 bases each). Germline V gives CDR1 SGHVS, CDR2 FNYEAQ. Trimming took 6 bases from V and 9 from J, leaving 21 bases between them. CDR3 length: 15 amino acids. The CDR3 protein is CASSLPGLEGGEQFF. The DNA for the CDR3 is TGTGCCAGCAGTCTTCCGGGACTGGAGGGGGGTGAGCAGTTCTTC.

The chain carries TRBV3-1 (or the pseudogene TRBV3-2) and TRBJ2-3; 7 positions match TRBD2. J gave up 9 bases and V 3 bases, and 9 bases lay outside the gene matches. The germline gives CDR1 LGHDT, CDR2 YNNKEL (reference sequence). This CDR3 comprises 14 residues. This CDR3 is CASSQTGGRGTQYF. CDR3 bases: TGTGCCAGCAGCCAGACGGGAGGCCGGGGGACGCAGTATTTT.

The V gene is TRBV6-5, the J gene TRBJ1-5, with D hard to call. Germline CDR1 MNHEY, CDR2 SVGAGI. V was shortened by 6 bases and J by 1 base, with 7 bases between the two germline ends. The CDR3 is 13 amino acids. The CDR3 coding sequence is TGTGCCAGCAGATTGGACAGCAATCAGCCCCAGCATTTT. As protein: CASRLDSNQPQHF.

The V call is TRBV19, the J call TRBJ1-6; D not certain. The CDR3 runs 13 residues. V was clipped by 5 bases and J by 4 bases, with 6 bases between them. Looked up from germline, CDR1 is LNHDA and CDR2 is SQIVND (reference sequence). The CDR3 sequence is CASSRAYNSPLHF. CDR3 DNA sequence: TGTGCCAGTAGTCGGGCATATAATTCACCCCTCCACTTT.

The chain employs TRBV6-5 and TRBJ2-1; D may be TRBD1 (8 bases). Germline lookup yields CDR1 MNHEY and CDR2 SVGAGI. The CDR3 has 15 amino acids. V was shortened by 8 bases and J by 8 bases, with 22 bases between the two germline ends. The chain's CDR3 is CASSSRDRREYEQFF. The CDR3 DNA follows: TGTGCCAGCTCATCCCGGGACAGGCGGGAGTATGAGCAGTTCTTC.

This sequence joins TRBV18 and TRBJ1-2; D might be TRBD1 (5 bases). This CDR3 has 15 residues. Germline V CDR1 and CDR2: KGHSH, LQKENI. V was pared by 3 bases and J by 2 bases, with 13 bases between. Here the CDR3 DNA reads TGTGCCAGCTCACCCCCGGGGGGGTTAAACTATGGCTACACCTTC. Protein sequence: CASSPPGGLNYGYTF.

V and J are TRBV10-3 and TRBJ2-7; 7 nucleotides align to TRBD1. The CDR3 has 13 residues. CDR1 is ENHRY and CDR2 is SYGVKD in the germline V gene. V lost 8 bases, J lost 2 bases, and 6 bases stayed unmatched. The CDR3 region is CAIAGTATYEQYF. In DNA form, the CDR3 reads TGTGCCATCGCCGGGACAGCTACCTACGAGCAGTACTTC.

The rearrangement uses TRBV9 and TRBJ1-2, with 7 bases that match TRBD1. Germline V gives CDR1 SGDLS, CDR2 YYNGEE. J was trimmed by 6 bases and V by 2 bases; bases with no gene match: 13. This CDR3 comprises 16 residues. The DNA of the CDR3 is TGTGCCAGCAGCGTCACCTTCATAAGGGGGCGTGATGGCTACACCTTC. Translated: CASSVTFIRGRDGYTF. The variable domain in full, completed from reference TRBV9 and TRBJ1-2, reads DSGVTQTPKHLITATGQRVTLRCSPRSGDLSVYWYQQSLDQGLQFLIQYYNGEERAKGNILERFSAQQFPDLHSELNLSSLELGDSALYFCASSVTFIRGRDGYTFGSGTRLTVV.

The chain joins TRBV4-3 to TRBJ2-3; 12 bases agree with TRBD2. There are 16 residues in the CDR3. Unmatched junction bases numbered 7, after V lost 4 bases and J lost 5 bases. Looked up from germline, CDR1 is LGHNA and CDR2 is YSLEER. The CDR3 is CASSPSSGGAIDTQYF. For the CDR3, the DNA is TGCGCCAGCAGCCCCTCTAGCGGGGGGGCTATAGATACGCAGTATTTT.

V gene TRBV5-5 combines with J gene TRBJ2-1; 9 nucleotides agree with TRBD1. CDR1 SGHKS and CDR2 YYEKEE come from the germline V gene (reference sequence). The CDR3 contains 13 residues. Germline trimming cut 0 bases from V and 9 bases from J; bases unmatched to any gene: 1. The CDR3 DNA reads TGTGCCAGCAGCTTGGGACAGGGGGTTGAGCAGTTCTTC. It codes for CASSLGQGVEQFF.

CDR3 in amino acids: CASSSTGFWSPLHF. For the CDR3, the DNA is TGCGCCAGCAGCTCCACAGGGTTTTGGTCACCCCTCCACTTT. J is TRBJ1-6 and V is TRBV5-1; D possibly corresponds to TRBD1 (6 bases). This CDR3 spans 14 amino acids. The V end was cut by 3 bases, the J end by 10 bases, with 14 bases between. Per germline, CDR1 SGHRS and CDR2 YFSETQ.

This clone was observed a few times. This sequence joins TRBV6-2 or TRBV6-3 and TRBJ2-1; TRBD1 is a possible D gene (6 bases). CDR3 length equals 19 residues. Per germline, CDR1 MNHEY and CDR2 SVGEGT. Trimming removed 0 bases at V and 0 bases at J, with 18 bases between. In DNA, the CDR3 is TGTGCCAGCAGTTACTCTCGAAACAGGGCCGCGAGCTCCTACAATGAGCAGTTCTTC. It is translated as CASSYSRNRAASSYNEQFF.

The chain employs TRBV28 and TRBJ1-3, with a possible D match to TRBD1 (6 bases). Trimming cost V 7 bases and J 2 bases, with 15 bases left between them. This CDR3 region has 15 residues. Germline CDR1 reads MDHEN; CDR2 reads SYDVKM. This chain's CDR3 is CASTQGGSPGNTIYF. CDR3 DNA sequence: TGTGCCAGCACACAGGGAGGGAGTCCTGGAAACACCATATATTTT.

This clone appeared a single time. The chain joins TRBV7-2 to TRBJ2-1; D possibly corresponds to TRBD1 (5 bases). Trimming removed 5 bases at V and 4 bases at J, with 15 bases between. Germline CDR1 reads SGHTA; CDR2 reads FQGNSA. This CDR3 region has 15 residues. The CDR3 reads CASSDLGLDYNEQFF. CDR3 nucleotides: TGTGCCAGCAGCGATTTGGGGCTGGATTACAATGAGCAGTTCTTC. The entire variable domain, with the rest obtained from reference TRBV7-2 and TRBJ2-1, is as follows: GAGVSQSPSNKVTEKGKDVELRCDPISGHTALYWYRQSLGQGLEFLIYFQGNSAPDKSGLPSDRFSAERTGGSVSTLTIQRTQQEDSAVYLCASSDLGLDYNEQFFGPGTRLTVL.

This clone was counted once. CDR3 sequence: CASSPRAGGDYEQYF. The CDR3 DNA follows: TGTGCCAGCTCACCAAGAGCCGGGGGCGACTACGAGCAGTACTTC. V and J are TRBV18 and TRBJ2-7; possibly TRBD1 or TRBD2 for D (6 bases each). CDR3 length: 15 amino acids. With 2 bases removed from V and 3 bases from J, the gap between germline ends came to 14 bases. Germline V gene lookup returns CDR1 KGHSH and CDR2 LQKENI. Complete variable domain (other parts from reference TRBV18 and TRBJ2-7): NAGVMQNPRHLVRRRGQEARLRCSPMKGHSHVYWYRQLPEEGLKFMVYLQKENIIDESGMPKERFSAEFPKEGPSILRIQQVVRGDSAAYFCASSPRAGGDYEQYFGPGTRLTVT.

The chain recombines TRBV7-8 with TRBJ2-3, with 9 bases fitting TRBD2. CDR3 length: 16 residues. V dropped 4 bases and J dropped 0; count of bases not matched to a gene: 5. Germline CDR1 and CDR2: SGHVS and FQNEAQ. The CDR3: CASSSGLAYSTDTQYF. The CDR3 nucleotides read TGTGCCAGCAGCTCTGGACTAGCGTACAGCACAGATACGCAGTATTTT. The full variable domain, in which reference TRBV7-8 and TRBJ2-3 provide the parts outside the CDR3, is GAGVSQSPRYKVAKRGQDVALRCDPISGHVSLFWYQQALGQGPEFLTYFQNEAQLDKSGLPSDRFFAERPEGSVSTLKIQRTQQEDSAVYLCASSSGLAYSTDTQYFGPGTRLTVL.

The chain combines TRBV7-9 with TRBJ2-1, with D perhaps TRBD2 (6 bases). The CDR3 length is 16 residues. The V and J ends lost 5 bases and 1 base respectively, with 15 bases between them. In germline, CDR1 is SEHNR, CDR2 FQNEAQ (reference sequence). CDR3 loop: CASSPNAAGSYNEQFF. CDR3 DNA: TGTGCCAGCAGCCCCAACGCCGCGGGATCCTACAATGAGCAGTTCTTC.

This clone has just one count. The J gene is TRBJ2-3, the V gene TRBV6-2 or TRBV6-3; TRBD1 matches 10 bases. The CDR3 runs 15 residues. V lost 3 bases to trimming and J lost 7 bases; unmatched junction nucleotides: 7. Germline CDR1 is MNHEY and CDR2 is SVGEGT. In nucleotides, the CDR3 is TGTGCCAGCAGTTATACGGGACAGGGGAAGAATACGCAGTATTTT. This sequence encodes CASSYTGQGKNTQYF.

J is TRBJ2-2 and V is TRBV11-3; D is undetermined. Germline CDR1 is SGHNT and CDR2 is YENEEA. The CDR3 covers 14 residues. V dropped 3 bases and J dropped 2 bases, with 7 bases sitting between them. The CDR3 reads CASSFSGNTGELFF. The CDR3 DNA reads as TGTGCCAGCAGCTTCTCAGGAAACACCGGGGAGCTGTTTTTT.

This chain joins TRBV7-3 and TRBJ1-3; weak D call: TRBD1 (6 bases). V lost 3 bases and J lost 0, with 15 bases in between. The CDR3 is made up of 17 amino acids. Germline values: CDR1 SGHTA, CDR2 FQGTGA. CDR3 DNA sequence: TGTGCCAGCAGCTTCAGGACAGAGACTCACTCTGGAAACACCATATATTTT. It is translated as CASSFRTETHSGNTIYF.

This sequence joins TRBV28 and TRBJ1-2; a weak D match, TRBD1 (6 bases). Trimming removed 6 bases at V and 3 bases at J, with 17 bases between. The CDR3 loop spans 15 amino acids. The germline V gene has CDR1 MDHEN and CDR2 SYDVKM. Here the CDR3 DNA reads TGTGCCAGCAGCACCCCGAGGGGGGAAGACTATGGCTACACCTTC. Its translation is CASSTPRGEDYGYTF.

The V and J genes are TRBV29-1 and TRBJ1-5, with TRBD1 matching over 9 bases. The CDR3 is made up of 13 amino acids. CDR1 and CDR2 (germline): SQVTM, ANQGSEA. V shed 6 bases, J shed 2 bases, and the junction held 2 bases outside the gene matches. CDR3 residues: CSVRTGGNQPQHF. DNA of the CDR3: TGCAGCGTCCGGACAGGGGGCAATCAGCCCCAGCATTTT. The whole variable domain, remainder taken from reference TRBV29-1 and TRBJ1-5, is SAVISQKPSRDICQRGTSLTIQCQVDSQVTMMFWYRQQPGQSLTLIATANQGSEATYESGFVIDKFPISRPNLTFSTLTVSNMSPEDSSIYLCSVRTGGNQPQHFGDGTRLSIL.

This clone was seen just once. The V call is TRBV28, the J call TRBJ2-7, with 11 nucleotides matching TRBD1. Looked up from germline, CDR1 is MDHEN and CDR2 is SYDVKM. V lost 6 bases, J lost 3 bases, and 10 bases stayed unmatched. The CDR3 has 16 amino acids. As DNA, the CDR3 is TGTGCCAGCAGCCCGTCGGCGGGACAGGGGGACTACGAGCAGTACTTC. Residues: CASSPSAGQGDYEQYF.

This clone was observed once. This chain links TRBV27 with TRBJ2-1, with TRBD2 identical over 7 bases. CDR1 is MNHEY, CDR2 SMNVEV, per germline (reference sequence). V dropped 11 bases and J dropped 2; count of bases not matched to a gene: 9. This CDR3 contains 14 residues. The CDR3 reads CAGTGGGPYNEQFF. The CDR3, as DNA: TGTGCCGGGACCGGGGGAGGGCCCTACAATGAGCAGTTCTTC.

This chain links TRBV4-2 with TRBJ1-4, with D perhaps TRBD1 (6 bases). From germline, CDR1 is LGHNA and CDR2 YNFKEQ. Deletions cut 2 bases from V and 4 bases from J, with 11 bases between. This CDR3 comprises 15 residues. The CDR3 is CASSQYDRFNEKLFF. As DNA, the CDR3 is TGTGCCAGCAGCCAATATGACAGGTTTAATGAAAAACTGTTTTTT.

This chain uses TRBV6-2 or TRBV6-3 with TRBJ1-1, with D hard to call. V lost 2 bases, J lost 8 bases, and 6 bases lay in between. The germline V gene has CDR1 MNHEY and CDR2 SVGEGT. There are 11 residues in the CDR3. CDR3 loop: CASSYRTEAFF. CDR3 bases: TGTGCCAGCAGTTACAGGACCGAAGCTTTCTTT.

This clone appeared a single time. The rearrangement links TRBV2 to TRBJ1-4; 8 bases map to TRBD1. Germline CDR1 SNHLY, CDR2 FYNNEI. V gave up 6 bases and J gave up 8 bases; unmatched junction bases: 5. CDR3 length equals 13 residues. The CDR3 DNA is TGTGCCAGCAGGTCAGGGGGCATCGAAAAACTGTTTTTT. It translates to CASRSGGIEKLFF.